The source of this TCR beta chain is a study of siplizumab effects on memory and regulatory T cells. Germline V gives CDR1 SEHNR, CDR2 FQNEAQ (reference sequence). The CDR3 consists of 13 residues. V was trimmed by 5 bases and J by 7 bases, leaving 12 bases between them. The data were produced by immunoSEQ multiplex PCR, yet TCRdb's version contains in-frame clones alone and is incomplete. The profile shows 110,000 or so clones, 92% of them singletons. The sequencing input was Tregs sorted from blood. This TCR came from a human donor in good health. The V gene is TRBV7-9, the J gene TRBJ2-4; maybe TRBD1 (6 bases). In nucleotides, the CDR3 is TGTGCCAGCAGCCGTTGGACAGACAACATTCAGTACTTC. It yields the protein CASSRWTDNIQYF.